This T cell receptor beta chain was found in a study of blood T cell repertoires in COVID-19. Profiled with immunoSEQ multiplex PCR; TCRdb holds only in-frame clones, not every one. The sample contains 190,000 or so clones, approximately 89% of which appear only once. This CDR3 spans 13 amino acids. The germline V gene encodes CDR1 LGHDT and CDR2 YNNKEL (reference sequence). Trimming stripped 2 bases from V and 7 bases from J, with 11 bases between. J is TRBJ1-1 and V is TRBV3-1 (or the pseudogene TRBV3-2), with a tentative D call TRBD1 (6 bases). The sequence was collected from a woman aged 30 to 39 with acute or convalescent COVID-19. Source material: peripheral blood. CDR3 sequence (DNA): TGTGCCAGCAGCCAAAATCTAGGGGGTGAAGCTTTCTTT. Translating gives CASSQNLGGEAFF.